The 5 T cell receptor beta chains presented below share a single source sample, sequenced in a study of blood T cell repertoires in COVID-19. The repertoire was sequenced with immunoSEQ multiplex PCR; TCRdb's copy has only in-frame clones and lacks some. The sample includes under 85,000 clones, 80% to 90% of them seen just once. Source material: peripheral blood. The receptors derive from a man older than 75 with acute or convalescent COVID-19.

Notes on this clone: The sample contains more than one DNA sequence encoding this CDR3. The rearrangement links TRBV7-2 to TRBJ1-1; D uncertain. The CDR3 consists of 13 residues. The germline V and J ends were trimmed by 2 bases and 1 base, with 5 bases remaining between them. Germline V lookup: CDR1 SGHTA, CDR2 FQGNSA. The DNA of the CDR3 is TGTGCCAGCAGCTTAACAGAGAACACTGAAGCTTTCTTT. Translation gives CASSLTENTEAFF.

The rearrangement links TRBV5-1 to TRBJ2-1, with 8 bases matching TRBD2. The CDR3 totals 16 residues. Germline values: CDR1 SGHRS, CDR2 YFSETQ. With V trimmed by 5 bases and J by 0 bases, 7 bases remained unmatched. The CDR3 region has the DNA TGCGCCAGCAGACAGGTCAGCGGGAGCTCCTACAATGAGCAGTTCTTC. Translated: CASRQVSGSSYNEQFF.

The V and J genes are TRBV19 and TRBJ1-5, with D possibly matching TRBD1 (6 bases). From germline, CDR1 is LNHDA and CDR2 SQIVND (reference sequence). The CDR3 runs to 14 residues. V was clipped by 5 bases and J by 3 bases, with 11 bases between them. CDR3: CASSEGDTNQPQHF. The CDR3 region has the DNA TGTGCCAGTAGTGAAGGGGACACCAATCAGCCCCAGCATTTT.

The chain combines TRBV5-4 with TRBJ2-7, with D perhaps TRBD2 (6 bases). V was cut by 1 base and J by 2 bases, with 13 bases left in between. Germline assignment: CDR1 SGHNT and CDR2 YYREEE (reference sequence). The CDR3 covers 15 residues. The CDR3 loop reads CASSLPGGSAYEQYF. The CDR3 DNA follows: TGTGCCAGCAGCTTGCCTGGGGGGTCGGCCTACGAGCAGTACTTC.

The rearrangement links TRBV25-1 to TRBJ2-5; TRBD1 aligns across 7 bases. The V gene end was trimmed by 6 bases and the J gene end by 5 bases; junction bases not matched to a gene: 6. The germline V gene has CDR1 MGHDK and CDR2 SYGVNS. The length of the CDR3 is 13 residues. CDR3 amino acids: CASRGQPGETQYF. The CDR3 DNA is TGTGCCAGCAGGGGACAGCCCGGGGAGACCCAGTACTTC.